The 25 T cell receptor beta chains reported below all come from one sample, sequenced in a study of T-cell reconstitution after alpha-beta-depleted transplantation in children. TCRbeta library preparation incorporated unique molecular identifiers. TCRdb re-called the PCR reads with MiXCR, one entry per CDR3 protein. The profile shows approximately 100,000 distinct CDR3 sequences, 10% to 15% of them singletons. The source material was PBMCs from the stem cell graft donor, sampled from the stem cell graft. These receptors were obtained from a human donor who donated a stem cell graft to a child with inherited bone marrow failure.

This clonotype was detected ten times or more. The chain uses TRBV6-1 and TRBJ2-7; D not resolved. Germline assignment: CDR1 MNHNS and CDR2 SASEGT. CDR3 length: 13 residues. V was clipped by 3 bases and J by 9 bases, with 15 bases between them. CDR3 protein: CASSDGRLVWQYF. CDR3 DNA: TGTGCCAGCAGTGACGGTCGCTTAGTGTGGCAGTACTTC.

This clonotype has ten or more counts. This rearrangement joins TRBV9 to TRBJ1-5; no clear D. The CDR3 is made up of 14 amino acids. Germline V CDR1 and CDR2: SGDLS, YYNGEE. Between the trimmed V and J ends, which lost 0 bases and 4 bases, there was a span of 8 bases. Here the CDR3 reads CASSVGQNNQPQHF. The CDR3, as DNA: TGTGCCAGCAGCGTAGGGCAGAATAATCAGCCCCAGCATTTT.

This clonotype was counted at least ten times. This CDR3 reads CASSYLAGHQPQHF. The CDR3 nucleotides read TGTGCCAGCAGTTACCTGGCAGGGCATCAGCCCCAGCATTTT. The chain is built from TRBV6-2 or TRBV6-3 and TRBJ1-5, with a weak D call TRBD1 (5 bases). CDR1 is MNHEY, CDR2 SVGEGT, per germline. The CDR3 runs to 14 residues. Trimming removed 2 bases at V and 5 bases at J, with 10 bases between.

This clonotype was counted at least ten times. J is TRBJ2-7 and V is TRBV7-9; 8 nucleotides line up with TRBD2. Per germline, CDR1 SEHNR and CDR2 FQNEAQ (reference sequence). Trimming removed 8 bases from V and 2 bases from J; junction bases left unmatched: 11. The length of the CDR3 is 15 residues. CDR3 sequence: CASSRGGRSTYEQYF. For the CDR3, the DNA is TGTGCCAGCTCCCGAGGCGGGAGGTCCACCTACGAGCAGTACTTC.

J is TRBJ2-5 and V is TRBV20-1, with D possibly being TRBD1 or TRBD2 (5 bases each). Germline lookup yields CDR1 DFQATT and CDR2 SNEGSKA (reference sequence). This CDR3 contains 11 residues. CDR3 loop: CSVTGLETQYF. DNA for the CDR3: TGCAGCGTAACGGGGCTAGAGACCCAGTACTTC.

The sample holds a few counts of this clonotype. The gene calls are TRBV9 and TRBJ2-3; D is perhaps TRBD1 (6 bases). Germline assignment: CDR1 SGDLS and CDR2 YYNGEE. The CDR3 totals 14 residues. With 2 bases removed from V and 4 bases from J, the gap between germline ends came to 11 bases. In nucleotides, the CDR3 is TGTGCCAGCAGCGTCGGGACACGTTCAGATACGCAGTATTTT. Its protein is CASSVGTRSDTQYF.

This clonotype was seen many times. This sequence joins TRBV4-3 and TRBJ1-4, with D unclear. Trimming took 0 bases from V and 8 from J, leaving 7 bases between them. This CDR3 comprises 13 residues. CDR1 LGHNA and CDR2 YSLEER come from the germline V gene. CDR3 DNA: TGCGCCAGCAGCCAAGATTTTGGCGAAAAACTGTTTTTT. This codes for CASSQDFGEKLFF.

The V gene is TRBV4-1, the J gene TRBJ1-1, with D perhaps TRBD1 (6 bases). The V end was cut by 2 bases, the J end by 4 bases, with 11 bases between. This CDR3 has 14 residues. Germline CDR1 reads MGHRA; CDR2 reads YSYEKL. CDR3 region: CASSQYRVPTEAFF. CDR3 nucleotide sequence: TGCGCCAGCAGCCAATACAGGGTTCCCACTGAAGCTTTCTTT.

This clonotype was detected many times. This sequence joins TRBV28 and TRBJ2-7; D may be TRBD1 (6 bases). CDR1 is MDHEN and CDR2 is SYDVKM in the germline V gene. The V and J ends lost 0 bases and 7 bases respectively, with 13 bases between them. The CDR3 totals 14 residues. The CDR3 loop reads CASSLWAGAGEQYF. CDR3 coding DNA: TGTGCCAGCAGTTTATGGGCAGGGGCTGGTGAGCAGTACTTC.

Many counts were recorded for this clonotype. The V gene is TRBV5-1, the J gene TRBJ2-5; no firm D call. The CDR3 has 14 residues. Looked up from germline, CDR1 is SGHRS and CDR2 is YFSETQ. The ends were cut back, 5 bases at V and 2 bases at J, with 13 bases in the middle. The CDR3 DNA follows: TGCGCCAGCAGGCTGGGCAGCCCTCAAGAGACCCAGTACTTC. Its translation: CASRLGSPQETQYF.

This clonotype was picked up a small number of times. The chain couples TRBV29-1 to TRBJ2-3, with 9 bases matching TRBD1. The V gene end was trimmed by 3 bases and the J gene end by 5 bases; junction bases not matched to a gene: 6. This CDR3 contains 14 residues. Germline CDR1 SQVTM, CDR2 ANQGSEA. Here the CDR3 DNA reads TGCAGCGTTGACCCGGACAGGGGAATAGATACGCAGTATTTT. Encoded protein: CSVDPDRGIDTQYF.

V and J are TRBV19 and TRBJ1-2, with D perhaps TRBD1 (5 bases). The CDR3 is 14 amino acids. Germline CDR1 reads LNHDA; CDR2 reads SQIVND (reference sequence). V lost 7 bases and J lost 3, with 15 bases in between. The chain's CDR3 is CASTNPGLDYGYTF. DNA for the CDR3: TGTGCCAGTACCAATCCAGGGTTGGACTATGGCTACACCTTC.

In this sample, this clonotype turned up many times. The chain uses TRBV27 and TRBJ1-2, with D unresolved. This CDR3 region has 13 residues. Germline lookup yields CDR1 MNHEY and CDR2 SMNVEV (reference sequence). Trimming took 3 bases from V and 6 from J, leaving 11 bases between them. This chain's CDR3 is CASSFSRLNGYTF. The CDR3 DNA sequence: TGTGCCAGCAGTTTCAGCCGGCTTAATGGCTACACCTTC.

This clonotype was counted at least ten times. The V and J genes are TRBV5-1 and TRBJ2-7; 11 bases are a match to TRBD2. V lost 6 bases to trimming and J lost 0 bases; unmatched junction nucleotides: 2. Germline V gene lookup returns CDR1 SGHRS and CDR2 YFSETQ. This CDR3 is built from 14 residues. The CDR3 DNA follows: TGCGCCAGCAACCTAGCGGGGGGCTCCTACGAGCAGTACTTC. Protein sequence: CASNLAGGSYEQYF.

Many counts were recorded for this clonotype. The rearrangement links TRBV7-9 to TRBJ1-4; possibly TRBD1 for D (5 bases). The germline V and J ends were trimmed by 8 bases and 8 bases, with 15 bases remaining between them. This CDR3 region has 13 residues. Germline V gene data show CDR1 as SEHNR and CDR2 as FQNEAQ (reference sequence). The chain's CDR3 is CASGTLWGEKLFF. The CDR3 nucleotides are TGTGCCAGCGGGACTCTTTGGGGCGAAAAACTGTTTTTT.

This clonotype was detected many times. V and J are TRBV5-1 and TRBJ2-1; 12 bases agree with TRBD1. Germline CDR1 reads SGHRS; CDR2 reads YFSETQ. CDR3 size: 15 residues. J gave up 6 bases and V 5 bases, and 6 bases lay outside the gene matches. CDR3 nucleotide sequence: TGCGCCAGCAGTAGCGGGACAGGGGGCCTCAATGAGCAGTTCTTC. Protein product: CASSSGTGGLNEQFF. Drawing the rest from reference TRBV5-1 and TRBJ2-1, the complete variable domain is KAGVTQTPRYLIKTRGQQVTLSCSPISGHRSVSWYQQTPGQGLQFLFEYFSETQRNKGNFPGRFSGRQFSNSRSEMNVSTLELGDSALYLCASSSGTGGLNEQFFGPGTRLTVL.

This clonotype was seen ten or more times. The rearrangement links TRBV29-1 to TRBJ2-1, with 7 positions matching TRBD2. V lost 6 bases to trimming and J lost 8 bases; unmatched junction nucleotides: 7. The CDR3 is made up of 12 amino acids. Per the germline V gene, CDR1 is SQVTM and CDR2 is ANQGSEA. CDR3 sequence: CSVGGMNDEQFF. CDR3 sequence (DNA): TGCAGCGTCGGGGGGATGAACGATGAGCAGTTCTTC.

In this sample, this clonotype turned up a few times. The genes are TRBV5-5 and TRBJ2-7, with 7 positions matching TRBD1. V was clipped by 1 base and J by 5 bases; unmatched bases: 0. The CDR3 length is 12 residues. Looked up from germline, CDR1 is SGHKS and CDR2 is YYEKEE (reference sequence). CDR3 sequence reads: CASSLTGDEQYF. CDR3 nucleotides: TGTGCCAGCAGCTTGACAGGGGACGAGCAGTACTTC.

This clonotype was recorded many times. The V and J genes are TRBV4-1 and TRBJ1-1; D perhaps matches TRBD1 (5 bases). The CDR3 spans 16 residues. CDR1 is MGHRA, CDR2 YSYEKL, per germline. V lost 0 bases and J 0 bases, leaving 11 bases between the germline ends. CDR3 bases: TGCGCCAGCAGCCAAGAGCAGGGAACCATGAACACTGAAGCTTTCTTT. Encoded protein: CASSQEQGTMNTEAFF.

This clonotype was counted at least ten times. The CDR3 DNA reads as TGTGCCAGCACTTCGTCGCGGGACAGGGGGGATCAGCCCCAGCATTTT. Translating it yields CASTSSRDRGDQPQHF. V gene TRBV12-3 or TRBV12-4 combines with J gene TRBJ1-5, with 11 bases matching TRBD1. The CDR3 contains 16 residues. V lost 7 bases, J lost 5 bases, and 10 bases stayed unmatched.

This clonotype occurred many times. The V call is TRBV3-1, the J call TRBJ2-7; D unclear. Per the germline V gene, CDR1 is LGHDT and CDR2 is YNNKEL (reference sequence). The CDR3 totals 13 residues. The V end lost 0 bases, the J end lost 3 bases, and 6 bases lay between the germline ends. CDR3: CASSQEPGYEQYF. CDR3 DNA sequence: TGTGCCAGCAGCCAAGAGCCGGGCTACGAGCAGTACTTC.

This clonotype has at least ten counts. V gene TRBV27 combines with J gene TRBJ1-2; TRBD1 is a possible D gene (5 bases). The CDR3 length is 15 residues. Germline loops: CDR1 MNHEY, CDR2 SMNVEV (reference sequence). With 5 bases removed from V and 4 bases from J, the gap between germline ends came to 17 bases. CDR3 region: CASSPFSRVVYGYTF. The CDR3 DNA reads as TGTGCCAGCAGTCCGTTTAGCAGGGTGGTCTATGGCTACACCTTC.

J is TRBJ1-1 and V is TRBV6-2 or TRBV6-3; perhaps TRBD1 as D (5 bases). Germline lookup yields CDR1 MNHEY and CDR2 SVGEGT. The CDR3 is 14 residues long. Between the trimmed V and J ends, which lost 6 bases and 1 base, there was a span of 12 bases. This CDR3 reads CASSPGGSNTEAFF. The CDR3 region has the DNA TGTGCCAGCAGCCCGGGGGGATCGAACACTGAAGCTTTCTTT.

This clonotype was observed at least ten times. This rearrangement joins TRBV5-1 to TRBJ1-2; 7 positions agree with TRBD1. The CDR3 totals 14 residues. V lost 4 bases and J lost 4; bases outside the gene matches: 7. From germline, CDR1 is SGHRS and CDR2 YFSETQ. CDR3 sequence reads: CASSQGGRSYGYTF. For the CDR3, the DNA is TGCGCCAGCAGCCAGGGGGGACGAAGCTATGGCTACACCTTC.

This clonotype was found many times. The rearrangement links TRBV4-3 to TRBJ2-1; no clear D gene. In germline, CDR1 is LGHNA, CDR2 YSLEER. The CDR3 has 12 residues. The V gene lost 1 base and the J gene lost 7 bases, with 5 bases spanning the gap. This chain's CDR3 is CASSQVENEQFF. In DNA form, the CDR3 reads TGCGCCAGCAGCCAAGTCGAAAATGAGCAGTTCTTC.